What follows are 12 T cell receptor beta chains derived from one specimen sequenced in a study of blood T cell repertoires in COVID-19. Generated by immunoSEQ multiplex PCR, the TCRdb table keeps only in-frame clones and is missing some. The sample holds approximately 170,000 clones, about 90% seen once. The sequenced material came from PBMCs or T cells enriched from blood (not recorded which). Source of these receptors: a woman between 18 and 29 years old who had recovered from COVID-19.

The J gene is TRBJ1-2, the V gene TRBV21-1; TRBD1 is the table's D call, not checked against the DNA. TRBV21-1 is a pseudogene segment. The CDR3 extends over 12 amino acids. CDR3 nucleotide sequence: TGTGCCAGCAGCAAAGTGAGGACAGGGTACACCTTC. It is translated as CASSKVRTGYTF.

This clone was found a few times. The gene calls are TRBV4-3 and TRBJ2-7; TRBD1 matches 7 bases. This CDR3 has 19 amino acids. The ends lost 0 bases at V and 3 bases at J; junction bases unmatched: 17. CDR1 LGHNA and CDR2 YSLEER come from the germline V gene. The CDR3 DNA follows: TGCGCCAGCAGCCAAGATCTTCTCAGCGCTACAGGGGACAGCTACGAGCAGTACTTC. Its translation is CASSQDLLSATGDSYEQYF.

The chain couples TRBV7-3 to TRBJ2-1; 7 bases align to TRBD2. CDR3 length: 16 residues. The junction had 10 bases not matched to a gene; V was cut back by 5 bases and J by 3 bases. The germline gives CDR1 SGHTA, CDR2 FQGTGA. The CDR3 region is CASSPPGRGNYNEQFF. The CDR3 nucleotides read TGTGCCAGCAGCCCCCCGGGGCGGGGGAACTACAATGAGCAGTTCTTC.

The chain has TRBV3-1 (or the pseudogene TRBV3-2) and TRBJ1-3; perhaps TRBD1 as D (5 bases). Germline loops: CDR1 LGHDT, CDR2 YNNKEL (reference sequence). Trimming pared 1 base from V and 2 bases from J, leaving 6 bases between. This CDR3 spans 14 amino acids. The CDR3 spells CASSQVRAGNTIYF. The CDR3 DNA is TGTGCCAGCAGCCAAGTCAGGGCTGGAAACACCATATATTTT.

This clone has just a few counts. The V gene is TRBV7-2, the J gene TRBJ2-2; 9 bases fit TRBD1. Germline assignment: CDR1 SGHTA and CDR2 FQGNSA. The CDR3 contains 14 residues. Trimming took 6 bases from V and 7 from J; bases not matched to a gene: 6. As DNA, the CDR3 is TGTGCCAGCAGACAGGGGGCGGTCGACGGGGAGCTGTTTTTT. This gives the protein CASRQGAVDGELFF.

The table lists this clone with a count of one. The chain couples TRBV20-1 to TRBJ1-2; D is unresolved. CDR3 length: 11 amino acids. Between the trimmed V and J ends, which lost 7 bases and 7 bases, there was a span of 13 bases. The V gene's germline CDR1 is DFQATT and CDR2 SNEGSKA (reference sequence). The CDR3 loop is CSGLGGGGYTF. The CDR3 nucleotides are TGCAGTGGCTTAGGAGGCGGTGGCTACACCTTC.

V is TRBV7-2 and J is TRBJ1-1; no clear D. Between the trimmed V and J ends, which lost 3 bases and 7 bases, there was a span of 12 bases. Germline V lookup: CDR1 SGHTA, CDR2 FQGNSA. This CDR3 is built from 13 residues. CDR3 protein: CASSFISEYEAFF. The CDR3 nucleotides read TGTGCCAGCAGCTTTATATCGGAGTATGAAGCTTTCTTT.

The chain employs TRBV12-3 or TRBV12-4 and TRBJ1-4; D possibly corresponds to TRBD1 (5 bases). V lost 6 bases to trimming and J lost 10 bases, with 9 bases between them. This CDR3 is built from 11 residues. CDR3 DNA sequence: TGTGCCAGCAGACAGGAGGGAAAACTGTTTTTT. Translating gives CASRQEGKLFF.

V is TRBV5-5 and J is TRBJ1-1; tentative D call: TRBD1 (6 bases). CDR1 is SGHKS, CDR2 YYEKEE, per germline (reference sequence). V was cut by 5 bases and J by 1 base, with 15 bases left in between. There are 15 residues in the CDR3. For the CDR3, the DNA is TGTGCCAGCAGACTAACACGGGGGGCGAACACTGAAGCTTTCTTT. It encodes CASRLTRGANTEAFF.

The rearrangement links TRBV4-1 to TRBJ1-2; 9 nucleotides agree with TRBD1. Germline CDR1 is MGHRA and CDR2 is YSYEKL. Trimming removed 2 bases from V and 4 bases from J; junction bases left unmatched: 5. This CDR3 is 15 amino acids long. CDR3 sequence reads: CASSQSDRGTYGYTF. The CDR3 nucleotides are TGCGCCAGCAGCCAATCGGACAGGGGAACCTATGGCTACACCTTC.

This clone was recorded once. This chain's CDR3 is CASSPRGGQITDTQYF. The CDR3 nucleotides read TGTGCCAGCAGCCCCCGAGGAGGTCAGATCACAGATACGCAGTATTTT. The J gene is TRBJ2-3, the V gene TRBV9; D perhaps matches TRBD2 (5 bases). CDR1 is SGDLS and CDR2 is YYNGEE in the germline V gene. This CDR3 region has 16 residues. Trimming removed 4 bases from V and 2 bases from J, with 17 bases in between.

CDR3 bases: TGTGCCAGTGGGCAGATCTACGAGCAGTACTTC. Protein sequence: CASGQIYEQYF. The chain couples TRBV21-1 to TRBJ2-7; whether TRBD1, the table's D call, matches the DNA was not checked. TRBV21-1 is termed a pseudogene. The CDR3 is made up of 11 amino acids.